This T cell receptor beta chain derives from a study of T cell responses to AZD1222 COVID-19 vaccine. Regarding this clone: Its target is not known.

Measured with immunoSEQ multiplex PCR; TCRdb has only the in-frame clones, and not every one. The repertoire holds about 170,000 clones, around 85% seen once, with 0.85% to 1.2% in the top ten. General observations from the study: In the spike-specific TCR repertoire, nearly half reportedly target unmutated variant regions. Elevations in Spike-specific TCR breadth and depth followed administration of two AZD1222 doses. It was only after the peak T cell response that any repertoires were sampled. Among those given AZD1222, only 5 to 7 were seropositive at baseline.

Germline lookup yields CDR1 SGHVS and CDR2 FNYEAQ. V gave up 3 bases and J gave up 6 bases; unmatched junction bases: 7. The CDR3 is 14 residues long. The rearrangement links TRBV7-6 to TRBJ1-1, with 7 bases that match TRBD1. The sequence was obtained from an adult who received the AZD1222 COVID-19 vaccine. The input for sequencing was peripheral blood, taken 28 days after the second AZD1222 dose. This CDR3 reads CASSFTGQIAEAFF. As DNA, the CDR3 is TGTGCCAGCAGCTTTACGGGACAGATTGCTGAAGCTTTCTTT.